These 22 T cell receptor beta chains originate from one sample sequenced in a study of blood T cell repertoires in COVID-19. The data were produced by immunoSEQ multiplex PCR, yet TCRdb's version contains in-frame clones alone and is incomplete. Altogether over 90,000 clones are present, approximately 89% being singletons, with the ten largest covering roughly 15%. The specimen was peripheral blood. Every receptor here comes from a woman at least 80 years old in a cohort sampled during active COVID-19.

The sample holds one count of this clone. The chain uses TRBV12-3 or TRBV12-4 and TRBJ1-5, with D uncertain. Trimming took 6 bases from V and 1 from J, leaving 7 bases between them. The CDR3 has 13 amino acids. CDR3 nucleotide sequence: TGTGCCAGCAGGAGGGCGAGCAATCAGCCCCAGCATTTT. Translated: CASRRASNQPQHF.

The CDR3 DNA follows: TGTGCCAGTAGTGACAGGTCGATGAACACTGAAGCTTTCTTT. Its protein is CASSDRSMNTEAFF. This chain connects TRBV19 to TRBJ1-1; TRBD1 might be the D (6 bases). The germline V and J ends were trimmed by 5 bases and 0 bases, with 10 bases remaining between them. The CDR3 covers 14 residues. Germline CDR1 is LNHDA and CDR2 is SQIVND (reference sequence).

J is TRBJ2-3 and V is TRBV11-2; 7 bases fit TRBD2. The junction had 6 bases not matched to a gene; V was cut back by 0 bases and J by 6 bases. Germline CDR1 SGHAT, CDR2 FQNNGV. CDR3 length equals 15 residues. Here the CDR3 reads CASSLERLAKDTQYF. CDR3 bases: TGTGCCAGCAGCTTAGAGAGACTAGCTAAGGATACGCAGTATTTT.

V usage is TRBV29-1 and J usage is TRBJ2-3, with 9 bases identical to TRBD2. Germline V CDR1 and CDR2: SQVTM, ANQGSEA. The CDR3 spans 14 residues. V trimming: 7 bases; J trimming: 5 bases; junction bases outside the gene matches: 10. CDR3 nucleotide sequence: TGCAGCGCTGGCGACGCGGGGGGGCAAGATACGCAGTATTTT. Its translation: CSAGDAGGQDTQYF.

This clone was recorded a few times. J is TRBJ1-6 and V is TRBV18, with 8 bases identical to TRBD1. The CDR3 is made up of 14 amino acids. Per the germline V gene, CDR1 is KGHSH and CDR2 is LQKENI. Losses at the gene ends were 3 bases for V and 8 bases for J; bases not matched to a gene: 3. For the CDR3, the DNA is TGTGCCAGCTCACCCCAGGGGGCTGATTCACCCCTCCACTTT. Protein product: CASSPQGADSPLHF.

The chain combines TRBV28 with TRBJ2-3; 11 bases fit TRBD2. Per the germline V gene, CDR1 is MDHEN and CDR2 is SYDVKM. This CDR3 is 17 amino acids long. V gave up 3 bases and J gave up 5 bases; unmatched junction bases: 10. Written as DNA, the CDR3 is TGTGCCAGCAGTTTCCCCGTTAGCGGGAGGGTAGGAGATACGCAGTATTTT. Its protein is CASSFPVSGRVGDTQYF.

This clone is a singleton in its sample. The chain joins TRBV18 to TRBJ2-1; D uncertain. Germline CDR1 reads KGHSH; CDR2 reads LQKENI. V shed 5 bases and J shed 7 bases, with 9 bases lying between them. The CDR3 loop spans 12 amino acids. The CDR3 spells CASSWLENEQFF. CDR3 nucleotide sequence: TGTGCCAGCTCATGGTTAGAAAATGAGCAGTTCTTC.

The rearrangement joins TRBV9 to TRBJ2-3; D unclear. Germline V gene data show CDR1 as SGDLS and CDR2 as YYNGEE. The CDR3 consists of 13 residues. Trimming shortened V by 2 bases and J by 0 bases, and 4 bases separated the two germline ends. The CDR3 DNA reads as TGTGCCAGCAGCGTGAGGAGCACAGATACGCAGTATTTT. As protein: CASSVRSTDTQYF.

CDR3 DNA sequence: TGTGCCATCAGTGAAAACTCCGGGACAGAGAACACTGAAGCTTTCTTT. Protein sequence: CAISENSGTENTEAFF. The genes are TRBV10-3 and TRBJ1-1; 7 nucleotides agree with TRBD1. The V gene's germline CDR1 is ENHRY and CDR2 SYGVKD. CDR3 length: 16 amino acids. The V segment lost 3 bases and the J segment 1 base; nucleotides outside the gene matches: 8.

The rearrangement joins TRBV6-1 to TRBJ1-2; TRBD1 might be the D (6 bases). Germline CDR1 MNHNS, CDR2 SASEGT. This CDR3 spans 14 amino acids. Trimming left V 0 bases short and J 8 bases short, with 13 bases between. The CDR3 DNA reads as TGTGCCAGCAGTGAAGCCCGGGACATTCGGGGCTACACCTTC. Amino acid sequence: CASSEARDIRGYTF.

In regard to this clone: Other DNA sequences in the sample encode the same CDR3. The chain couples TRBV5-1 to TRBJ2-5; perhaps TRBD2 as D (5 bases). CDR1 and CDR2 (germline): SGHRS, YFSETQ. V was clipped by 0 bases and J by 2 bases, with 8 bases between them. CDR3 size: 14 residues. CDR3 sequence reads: CASSLVGGQETQYF. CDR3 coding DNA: TGCGCCAGCAGCTTGGTTGGAGGACAAGAGACCCAGTACTTC.

The CDR3 protein is CASSLRMDRDPYEQYF. The CDR3 DNA reads TGTGCCAGCAGTTTGAGAATGGACAGAGATCCCTACGAGCAGTACTTC. V and J are TRBV27 and TRBJ2-7, with D tentatively TRBD1 (6 bases). The V end was cut by 3 bases, the J end by 2 bases, with 17 bases between. Germline V gives CDR1 MNHEY, CDR2 SMNVEV (reference sequence). The CDR3 extends over 16 amino acids.

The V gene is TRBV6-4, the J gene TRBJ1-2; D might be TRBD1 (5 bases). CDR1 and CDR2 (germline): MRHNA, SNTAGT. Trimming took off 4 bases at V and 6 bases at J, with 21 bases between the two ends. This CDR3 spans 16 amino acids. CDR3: CASSAQPQTGRDGYTF. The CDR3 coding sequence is TGTGCCAGCAGTGCCCAACCACAAACAGGCCGTGATGGCTACACCTTC.

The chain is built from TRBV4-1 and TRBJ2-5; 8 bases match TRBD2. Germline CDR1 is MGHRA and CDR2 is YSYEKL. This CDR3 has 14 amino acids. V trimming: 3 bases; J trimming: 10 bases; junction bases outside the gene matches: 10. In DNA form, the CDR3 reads TGCGCCAGCAGCCACGAAGCGGGAGTCTGGGACCAGTACTTC. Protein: CASSHEAGVWDQYF.

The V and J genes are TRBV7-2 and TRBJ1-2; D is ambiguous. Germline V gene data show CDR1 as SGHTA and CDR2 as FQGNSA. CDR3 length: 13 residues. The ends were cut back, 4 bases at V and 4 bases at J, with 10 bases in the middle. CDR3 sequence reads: CASSSLGFYGYTF. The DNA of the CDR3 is TGTGCCAGCAGCTCCCTCGGTTTCTATGGCTACACCTTC.

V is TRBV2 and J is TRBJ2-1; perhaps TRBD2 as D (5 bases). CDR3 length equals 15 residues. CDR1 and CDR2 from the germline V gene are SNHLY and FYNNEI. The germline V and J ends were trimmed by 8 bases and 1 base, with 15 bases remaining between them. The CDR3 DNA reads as TGTGCCAGCTTTTTGAGGGAGTGGTCCTACAATGAGCAGTTCTTC. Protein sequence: CASFLREWSYNEQFF.

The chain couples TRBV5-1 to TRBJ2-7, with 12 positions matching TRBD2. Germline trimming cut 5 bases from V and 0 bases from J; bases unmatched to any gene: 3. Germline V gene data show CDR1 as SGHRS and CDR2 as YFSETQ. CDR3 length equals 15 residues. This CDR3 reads CASRKTSGSSYEQYF. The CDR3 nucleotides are TGCGCCAGCAGAAAGACTAGCGGGAGCTCCTACGAGCAGTACTTC.

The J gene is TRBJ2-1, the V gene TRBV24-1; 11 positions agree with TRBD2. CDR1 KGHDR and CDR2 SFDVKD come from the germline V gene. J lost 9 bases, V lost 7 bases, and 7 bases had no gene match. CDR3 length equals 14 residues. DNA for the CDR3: TGTGCCACCAGGGGGACTAGCGGCGCGGGTGAGCAGTTCTTC. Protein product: CATRGTSGAGEQFF.

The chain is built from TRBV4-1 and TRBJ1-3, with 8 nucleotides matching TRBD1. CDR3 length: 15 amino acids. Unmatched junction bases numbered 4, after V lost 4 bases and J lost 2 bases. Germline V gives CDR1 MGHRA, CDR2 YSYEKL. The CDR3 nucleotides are TGCGCCAGCAGCCCCTCGACAGGGGCTGGAAACACCATATATTTT. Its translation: CASSPSTGAGNTIYF.

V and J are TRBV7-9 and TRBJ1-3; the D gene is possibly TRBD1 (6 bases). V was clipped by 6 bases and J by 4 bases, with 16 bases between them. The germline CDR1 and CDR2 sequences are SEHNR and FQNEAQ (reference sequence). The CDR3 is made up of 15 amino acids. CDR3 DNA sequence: TGTGCCAGCAGGTCAGGGGTCGCTATGGGAAACACCATATATTTT. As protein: CASRSGVAMGNTIYF. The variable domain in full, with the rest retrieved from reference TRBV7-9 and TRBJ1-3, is DTGVSQNPRHKITKRGQNVTFRCDPISEHNRLYWYRQTLGQGPEFLTYFQNEAQLEKSRLLSDRFSAERPKGSFSTLEIQRTEQGDSAMYLCASRSGVAMGNTIYFGEGSWLTVV.

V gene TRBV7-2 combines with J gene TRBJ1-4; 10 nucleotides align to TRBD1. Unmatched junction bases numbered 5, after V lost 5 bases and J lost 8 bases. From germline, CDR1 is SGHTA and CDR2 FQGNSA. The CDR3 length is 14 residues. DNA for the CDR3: TGTGCCAGCAGCCCGACAGGGGGCCGGGAAAAACTGTTTTTT. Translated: CASSPTGGREKLFF.

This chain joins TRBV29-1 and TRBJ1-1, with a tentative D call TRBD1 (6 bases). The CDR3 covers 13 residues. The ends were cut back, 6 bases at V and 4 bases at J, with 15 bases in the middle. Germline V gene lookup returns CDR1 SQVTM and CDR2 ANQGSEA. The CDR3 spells CSVSTGSSTEAFF. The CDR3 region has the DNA TGCAGCGTATCTACAGGGTCGAGCACTGAAGCTTTCTTT. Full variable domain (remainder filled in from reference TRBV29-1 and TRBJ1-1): SAVISQKPSRDICQRGTSLTIQCQVDSQVTMMFWYRQQPGQSLTLIATANQGSEATYESGFVIDKFPISRPNLTFSTLTVSNMSPEDSSIYLCSVSTGSSTEAFFGQGTRLTVV.